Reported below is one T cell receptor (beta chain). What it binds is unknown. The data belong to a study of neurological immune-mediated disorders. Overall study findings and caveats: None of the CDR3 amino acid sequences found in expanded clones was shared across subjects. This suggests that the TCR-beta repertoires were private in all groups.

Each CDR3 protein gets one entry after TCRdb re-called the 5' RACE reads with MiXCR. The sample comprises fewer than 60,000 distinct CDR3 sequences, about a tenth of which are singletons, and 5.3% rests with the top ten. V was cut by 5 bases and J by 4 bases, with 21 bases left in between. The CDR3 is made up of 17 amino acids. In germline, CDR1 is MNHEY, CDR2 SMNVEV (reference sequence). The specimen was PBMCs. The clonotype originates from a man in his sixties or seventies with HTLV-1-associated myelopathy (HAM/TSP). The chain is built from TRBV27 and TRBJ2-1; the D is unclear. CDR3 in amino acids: CASSPRVCTQKYNEQFF. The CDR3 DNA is TGTGCCAGCAGTCCACGCGTCTGTACGCAGAAATACAATGAGCAGTTCTTC.